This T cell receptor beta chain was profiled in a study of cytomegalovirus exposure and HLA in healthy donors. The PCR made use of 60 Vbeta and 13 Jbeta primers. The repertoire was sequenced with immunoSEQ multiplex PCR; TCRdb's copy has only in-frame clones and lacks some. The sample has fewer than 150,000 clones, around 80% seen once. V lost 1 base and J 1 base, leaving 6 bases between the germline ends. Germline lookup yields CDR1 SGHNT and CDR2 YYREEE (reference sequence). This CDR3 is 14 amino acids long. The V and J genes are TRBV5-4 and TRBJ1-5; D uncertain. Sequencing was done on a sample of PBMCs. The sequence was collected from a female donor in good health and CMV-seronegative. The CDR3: CASSLWASNQPQHF. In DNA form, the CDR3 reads TGTGCCAGCAGCTTGTGGGCCAGCAATCAGCCCCAGCATTTT.